The clone carrying this T cell receptor beta chain was recorded only once. Its antigen remains unknown. CDR1 and CDR2 (germline): SNHLY, FYNNEI. Trimming removed 6 bases at V and 6 bases at J, with 19 bases between. This CDR3 contains 15 residues. TCRdb's copy holds only in-frame clones and misses some; the assay was immunoSEQ multiplex PCR. The table has under 150,000 clones, around 89% seen once; the top ten hold less than 15%. These data belong to a study of T cell responses to AZD1222 COVID-19 vaccine. Study results and limitations: The sample set comprised mostly white British donors with more females, and clonal diversity was possibly underestimated.

The gene calls are TRBV2 and TRBJ2-3; D gene unclear. The source material was peripheral blood, sampled on day 0 of AZD1222 vaccination. This receptor was identified in an adult in good health. The CDR3 nucleotides are TGTGCCAGCAGCCTTTCGACTTTACAATCCGATACGCAGTATTTT. This codes for CASSLSTLQSDTQYF.